The clone carrying this T cell receptor (beta chain) came up once. Its antigen remains unknown. This sample is drawn from a study of Ad26.COV2.S vaccination and SARS-CoV-2 variants. Overall study context: Donor got 5x10^10 or 1x10^11 viral particles of Ad26.COV2.S.

This sample's treatment: roughly 20 received Ad26.COV2.S at low or high dose, single or two shots; 5 received placebo; per-sample allocation not given. Samples came from day 63 after the first vaccine or placebo injection. Sequenced by immunoSEQ multiplex PCR; TCRdb stores in-frame clones only, minus some. This table holds 440,000 or so clones, 80% to 90% found once. Overall study results and limits: In vaccinated individuals, spike-specific CD8+ and CD4+ T cell responses reportedly displayed substantial breadth.

Germline CDR1 reads LNHNV; CDR2 reads YYDKDF (reference sequence). The CDR3 sequence is 18 residues long. V was clipped by 0 bases and J by 3 bases; unmatched bases: 9. The receptor comes from a person between 18 and 59 years old who received the Ad26.COV2.S COVID-19 vaccine or a placebo. V and J are TRBV15 and TRBJ1-5, with 9 nucleotides matching TRBD1. Sequences were derived from peripheral blood, sampled in a trial of Ad26.COV2.S vaccine versus placebo. The CDR3, as DNA: TGTGCCACCAGCAGAGATTTCGGGGACAGGGCCTTCAATCAGCCCCAGCATTTT. Its protein is CATSRDFGDRAFNQPQHF.